A selection of T cell receptor beta chains follows, all from one sample in a study of blood T cell repertoires in COVID-19. Sequenced by immunoSEQ multiplex PCR; TCRdb stores in-frame clones only, minus some. The data contain tens of thousands of clones, over 75% of them singletons. The sample consisted of peripheral blood. These receptors originate from a human donor in a cohort sampled during active COVID-19. Each CDR3 is given without its conserved first and last residue. D genes are given only for firm matches.

v_call,d_call,j_call,cdr3_aa
TRBV20-1,NA,TRBJ2-1,SARDLSEQF
TRBV5-1,NA,TRBJ1-2,ASSWNQGPVLYGYT
TRBV7-2,TRBD1,TRBJ1-1,ADRELGNTEAF
TRBV5-1,TRBD1,TRBJ2-2,ASSFTGGTGELF
TRBV5-1,NA,TRBJ1-3,ASSSGSTGSGNTIY
TRBV11-3,NA,TRBJ1-1,ASSLGHRGMNTEAF
TRBV2,NA,TRBJ1-1,ASSEASTVNTEAF
TRBV7-8,NA,TRBJ1-2,ASSWDYLNSGYT
TRBV10-3,TRBD1,TRBJ1-6,AIRAGTGAHSPLH
TRBV6-1,TRBD1,TRBJ2-7,ASSRGTGSSEQY
TRBV25-1,TRBD2,TRBJ2-3,ASRVTSGKGDTDTQY
TRBV30,NA,TRBJ2-7,AWSVRGGGPYEQY
TRBV27,TRBD1,TRBJ1-2,ASRWGTGGSGYT
TRBV6-1,NA,TRBJ2-1,ASSEAGGSYYEQF
TRBV3-1/TRBV3-2,TRBD1,TRBJ2-1,ASSPRGPRREQF
TRBV15,NA,TRBJ1-1,ATSREFGPTEAF
TRBV18,NA,TRBJ1-1,ASSPGRERGRTEAF
TRBV19,TRBD1,TRBJ2-7,ASSTTGGLYEQY
TRBV10-3,TRBD1,TRBJ1-1,AISEGTGVSPTEAF
TRBV19,TRBD1,TRBJ1-6,ASSPAGTGGVSPLH
TRBV11-3,NA,TRBJ2-2,ASSLGTGYTGELF
TRBV12-2,NA,TRBJ2-3,ASRLSQAGRGPGLAGGPAQY
TRBV4-3,NA,TRBJ2-5,ASSQEIGGGQETQY
TRBV25-1,NA,TRBJ2-3,ASSEFGRGTDTQY
TRBV28,NA,TRBJ2-1,ASSFVRGIYNEQF
TRBV28,NA,TRBJ2-3,ASSPLGRRELH
TRBV7-2,NA,TRBJ1-3,ASNSGGAGSGNTIY
TRBV7-3,TRBD1,TRBJ2-3,ASSLQGADTQY
TRBV5-6,TRBD1,TRBJ1-4,ASSLAQGVREKLF
TRBV9,TRBD2,TRBJ2-5,ASSVLAGAGETQY
TRBV7-9,NA,TRBJ2-1,ASSPTNPSYNEQF
TRBV5-5,NA,TRBJ2-5,ASSPYTAGEETQY
TRBV6-5,NA,TRBJ2-1,ASTKTSGEQF
TRBV9,NA,TRBJ2-3,ASSPLGGASTDTQY
TRBV4-3,TRBD2,TRBJ2-1,ASSLIAGGQVGVNEQF
TRBV5-1,TRBD1,TRBJ2-1,ASSVTGGTYNEQF
TRBV5-4,TRBD2,TRBJ2-7,ASGTPSGDHEQY
TRBV11-2,NA,TRBJ2-1,ASSLVPGYNEQF
TRBV7-9,TRBD1,TRBJ1-3,ASSLYPAGGLN
TRBV10-3,TRBD2,TRBJ2-2,ATSLAGVGTGELF
TRBV20-1,TRBD2,TRBJ2-7,SASRPHLMAGALNSVEQY
TRBV9,TRBD1,TRBJ2-7,ASSVDGGTGSYEQY
TRBV7-9,NA,TRBJ1-2,ASSLDLSATINYGYT
TRBV7-7,TRBD1,TRBJ2-7,ASSSSIPPTGSYEQY
TRBV7-7,NA,TRBJ1-6,ASSLDSLSPLH
TRBV7-9,TRBD1,TRBJ1-6,ASSSGTANSPLH
TRBV7-9,NA,TRBJ2-1,ASSLLRPNNEQF
TRBV4-3,NA,TRBJ1-5,ASSLGLNQPQH
TRBV6-2/TRBV6-3,TRBD1,TRBJ1-5,ASSGTAFNQPQH
TRBV7-3,NA,TRBJ2-7,ASSLTQETEQY
TRBV21-1,NA,TRBJ1-5,ASSTKNQGNQPQH
TRBV5-6,TRBD2,TRBJ2-5,ASSFMSGRKNQETQY
TRBV27,NA,TRBJ2-5,ASSSQMTGRAETQY
TRBV19,TRBD2,TRBJ2-3,ASSIDKRGRSTDTQY
TRBV7-2,NA,TRBJ1-2,ASSLGGQFGSGYGYT
TRBV19,NA,TRBJ2-2,ASSPRAGATGELF